This passage covers 31 T cell receptor beta chains from one sample sequenced in a study of T cell changes during pregnancy in multiple sclerosis. The method was immunoSEQ multiplex PCR; TCRdb's version includes in-frame clones alone and lacks a portion of them. The data show fewer than 75,000 clones, roughly nine tenths seen once. The sample consisted of CD8+ T cells from peripheral blood mononuclear cells, taken before pregnancy. These receptor sequences come from a female donor with multiple sclerosis, enrolled in a pregnancy study.

This rearrangement joins TRBV11-2 to TRBJ2-2; TRBD2 aligns across 8 bases. The CDR3 spans 16 residues. V dropped 1 base and J dropped 5; count of bases not matched to a gene: 6. Per germline, CDR1 SGHAT and CDR2 FQNNGV. In nucleotides, the CDR3 is TGTGCCAGCAGCTTAGCGGCGGGGGGAGGGACCGGGGAGCTGTTTTTT. Residues: CASSLAAGGGTGELFF. The variable domain in full, completed from reference TRBV11-2 and TRBJ2-2, reads EAGVAQSPRYKIIEKRQSVAFWCNPISGHATLYWYQQILGQGPKLLIQFQNNGVVDDSQLPKDRFSAERLKGVDSTLKIQPAKLEDSAVYLCASSLAAGGGTGELFFGEGSRLTVL.

The chain has TRBV19 and TRBJ1-1, with 7 nucleotides matching TRBD1. CDR1 and CDR2 (germline): LNHDA, SQIVND (reference sequence). The V and J ends lost 4 bases and 7 bases, in that order; junction bases with no gene match: 3. The CDR3 sequence is 12 residues long. CDR3: CASSKTGSEAFF. CDR3 in DNA: TGTGCCAGTAGTAAGACAGGGAGTGAAGCTTTCTTT.

V and J are TRBV10-3 and TRBJ2-1; the D gene is possibly TRBD2 (7 bases). This CDR3 spans 13 amino acids. The V end was cut by 11 bases, the J end by 2 bases, with 13 bases between. The germline gives CDR1 ENHRY, CDR2 SYGVKD. CDR3 sequence (DNA): TGTGCCGGGGGGGGGACAACCTACAATGAGCAGTTCTTC. The encoded protein is CAGGGTTYNEQFF.

This rearrangement joins TRBV2 to TRBJ2-2; 9 nucleotides agree with TRBD2. The CDR3 is 16 residues long. The junction had 8 bases not matched to a gene; V was cut back by 6 bases and J by 3 bases. In germline, CDR1 is SNHLY, CDR2 FYNNEI. The CDR3 DNA is TGTGCCAGCAGGGGACTAGCTGGGGATGACACCGGGGAGCTGTTTTTT. Translated, it gives CASRGLAGDDTGELFF.

The genes are TRBV4-1 and TRBJ2-2; weak D call: TRBD1 (6 bases). V was pared by 0 bases and J by 8 bases, with 10 bases between. Per the germline V gene, CDR1 is MGHRA and CDR2 is YSYEKL. CDR3 length equals 14 residues. The DNA of the CDR3 is TGCGCCAGCAGCCAAGACGCAGGGACAGGGGAGCTGTTTTTT. Translating gives CASSQDAGTGELFF.

This chain uses TRBV30 with TRBJ2-7; a weak D match, TRBD2 (6 bases). This CDR3 region has 14 residues. Germline values: CDR1 GTSNPN, CDR2 SVGIG (reference sequence). V was pared by 1 base and J by 1 base, with 11 bases between. This CDR3 is CAWSGGDRSYEQYF. The CDR3 region has the DNA TGTGCCTGGAGTGGGGGGGACCGATCCTACGAGCAGTACTTC.

V usage is TRBV9 and J usage is TRBJ2-2; the match to TRBD2 covers 9 bases. The germline CDR1 and CDR2 sequences are SGDLS and YYNGEE. The CDR3 runs 14 residues. Unmatched junction bases numbered 8, after V lost 7 bases and J lost 7 bases. The CDR3 protein is CASQAGGPGGELFF. CDR3 sequence (DNA): TGTGCCAGCCAGGCGGGGGGGCCGGGCGGGGAGCTGTTTTTT.

The genes are TRBV5-6 and TRBJ1-1, with D possibly TRBD1 on 5 matching bases. The CDR3 covers 13 residues. Germline values: CDR1 SGHDT, CDR2 YYEEEE. The V and J ends lost 2 bases and 6 bases respectively, with 11 bases between them. The CDR3 sequence: CASSLVTGAEAFF. CDR3 in DNA: TGTGCCAGCAGCTTAGTCACGGGGGCTGAAGCTTTCTTT.

V is TRBV11-2 and J is TRBJ2-7, with D perhaps TRBD1 (5 bases). CDR1 and CDR2 (germline): SGHAT, FQNNGV. V was clipped by 0 bases and J by 6 bases, with 15 bases between them. The CDR3 runs to 15 residues. The DNA of the CDR3 is TGTGCCAGCAGCTTAGATGGGGCCATCAGGTCCGAGCAGTACTTC. Translating gives CASSLDGAIRSEQYF.

This sequence joins TRBV27 and TRBJ1-1, with D possibly TRBD1 on 5 matching bases. V gave up 3 bases and J gave up 4 bases, with 9 bases separating them. The CDR3 runs 13 residues. CDR1 MNHEY and CDR2 SMNVEV come from the germline V gene (reference sequence). The DNA for the CDR3 is TGTGCCAGCAGTTTTTCAGGGCCCACTGAAGCTTTCTTT. Protein sequence: CASSFSGPTEAFF.

The chain is built from TRBV4-1 and TRBJ1-2, with 10 bases fitting TRBD1. After removal of 5 bases from V and 4 bases from J, the junction contained 7 bases not matched to a gene. The CDR3 sequence is 15 residues long. Germline V gene lookup returns CDR1 MGHRA and CDR2 YSYEKL. The CDR3 bases are TGCGCCAGCAGCTTCCGGACAGGGGGAATCTATGGCTACACCTTC. Translated: CASSFRTGGIYGYTF.

The chain is built from TRBV6-4 and TRBJ1-5; TRBD1 matches 10 bases. The germline gives CDR1 MRHNA, CDR2 SNTAGT. V shed 0 bases and J 7 bases; nucleotides not matched to a gene: 3. CDR3 length equals 15 residues. CDR3 loop: CASSDSVDRGQPQHF. The CDR3 region has the DNA TGTGCCAGCAGTGACTCGGTGGACAGGGGGCAGCCCCAGCATTTT.

The rearrangement uses TRBV19 and TRBJ1-1, with TRBD1 as a possible D gene (5 bases). The germline CDR1 and CDR2 sequences are LNHDA and SQIVND (reference sequence). The CDR3 runs to 14 residues. Trimming removed 7 bases at V and 0 bases at J, with 12 bases between. The CDR3 here is CASTPTELNTEAFF. The CDR3 coding sequence is TGTGCCAGTACCCCGACAGAACTGAACACTGAAGCTTTCTTT.

This chain connects TRBV9 to TRBJ2-7; D is possibly TRBD1 (5 bases). Trimming pared 0 bases from V and 4 bases from J, leaving 11 bases between. CDR1 and CDR2 from the germline V gene are SGDLS and YYNGEE. The CDR3 contains 14 residues. This CDR3 reads CASSVEGERYEQYF. CDR3 in DNA: TGTGCCAGCAGCGTAGAAGGGGAAAGGTACGAGCAGTACTTC. Combining the CDR3 with reference TRBV9 and TRBJ2-7 gives the whole variable domain DSGVTQTPKHLITATGQRVTLRCSPRSGDLSVYWYQQSLDQGLQFLIQYYNGEERAKGNILERFSAQQFPDLHSELNLSSLELGDSALYFCASSVEGERYEQYFGPGTRLTVT.

The chain recombines TRBV2 with TRBJ2-7; 7 bases map to TRBD1. This CDR3 has 14 residues. V shed 3 bases and J 3 bases; nucleotides not matched to a gene: 5. Germline-derived CDR1 and CDR2 are SNHLY and FYNNEI. In DNA, the CDR3 is TGTGCCAGCAGTGAGTACAGGGGTGGCTACGAGCAGTACTTC. Translating it yields CASSEYRGGYEQYF.

CDR3 coding DNA: TGTGCCAGCAGCGCAGGGGGCGCCTATGGCTACACCTTC. Translated, it gives CASSAGGAYGYTF. The J gene is TRBJ1-2, the V gene TRBV5-5; the match to TRBD1 covers 8 bases. Germline-derived CDR1 and CDR2 are SGHKS and YYEKEE (reference sequence). Trimming removed 4 bases from V and 4 bases from J; junction bases left unmatched: 3. This CDR3 is built from 13 residues.

The CDR3, as DNA: TGCGCCAGCAGTCAATTGGTGGTAGCGGGGGTGAAACAAGAGACCCAGTACTTC. It is translated as CASSQLVVAGVKQETQYF. The chain employs TRBV23-1 and TRBJ2-5; 9 nucleotides align to TRBD2. TRBV23-1 is designated an ORF whose function remains uncertain. The CDR3 extends over 18 amino acids. V was clipped by 1 base and J by 2 bases; unmatched bases: 11.

The chain combines TRBV9 with TRBJ1-4; 8 nucleotides agree with TRBD1. The CDR3 is 14 amino acids. V shed 3 bases, J shed 6 bases, and the junction held 4 bases outside the gene matches. Germline V gene sequence: CDR1 SGDLS, CDR2 YYNGEE. DNA of the CDR3: TGTGCCAGCAGCGGACAGGGGCCGGATGAAAAACTGTTTTTT. Encoded protein: CASSGQGPDEKLFF.

The chain combines TRBV27 with TRBJ2-5; possible D gene TRBD2, 5 bases. The germline V gene encodes CDR1 MNHEY and CDR2 SMNVEV (reference sequence). Trimming took 10 bases from V and 5 from J, leaving 23 bases between them. The length of the CDR3 is 15 residues. The CDR3 coding sequence is TGTGCCACAGCGCCCTTAGGTGAGGGTGACGAGACCCAGTACTTC. Translated, it gives CATAPLGEGDETQYF.

The CDR3 loop is CASSYATGGYEQYF. The CDR3 nucleotides read TGTGCCAGCAGCTACGCCACAGGGGGCTACGAGCAGTACTTC. This chain connects TRBV5-4 to TRBJ2-7, with 8 bases that match TRBD1. With 3 bases clipped from V and 3 bases from J, the junction kept 5 bases outside the gene matches. The CDR3 is 14 residues long. CDR1 is SGHNT and CDR2 is YYREEE in the germline V gene (reference sequence).

The rearrangement uses TRBV15 and TRBJ2-7; 11 bases map to TRBD1. CDR3 length equals 15 residues. With V trimmed by 1 base and J by 5 bases, 4 bases remained unmatched. CDR1 LNHNV and CDR2 YYDKDF come from the germline V gene (reference sequence). CDR3 amino acids: CATSRGGTGGNEQYF. The CDR3 region has the DNA TGTGCCACCAGCAGAGGAGGGACAGGGGGTAACGAGCAGTACTTC.

This chain links TRBV19 with TRBJ2-7; 9 nucleotides agree with TRBD1. J lost 3 bases, V lost 6 bases, and 9 bases had no gene match. The CDR3 contains 15 residues. Germline-derived CDR1 and CDR2 are LNHDA and SQIVND (reference sequence). For the CDR3, the DNA is TGTGCCAGTAGGATCGTCGGGACAGGGAGCTACGAGCAGTACTTC. The encoded protein is CASRIVGTGSYEQYF.

This clone is medium-sized. The V gene is TRBV28, the J gene TRBJ2-3; the D is unclear. Trimming removed 5 bases from V and 4 bases from J, with 10 bases in between. This CDR3 region has 13 residues. Per the germline V gene, CDR1 is MDHEN and CDR2 is SYDVKM. CDR3 DNA: TGTGCCAGCAGTATTCCCGCGGCAGATACGCAGTATTTT. It specifies CASSIPAADTQYF.

The V call is TRBV7-8, the J call TRBJ1-2; 9 bases fit TRBD1. In germline, CDR1 is SGHVS, CDR2 FQNEAQ. V lost 3 bases, J lost 10 bases, and 9 bases stayed unmatched. This CDR3 has 14 residues. This CDR3 reads CASSFHMGQGDYTF. In DNA, the CDR3 is TGTGCCAGCAGCTTTCACATGGGACAGGGTGACTACACCTTC.

This clone was found once. This chain connects TRBV6-6 to TRBJ2-5; 12 bases align to TRBD2. V was clipped by 8 bases and J by 1 base; unmatched bases: 5. The CDR3 covers 15 residues. Germline V lookup: CDR1 MNHNY, CDR2 SVGAGI (reference sequence). The CDR3 DNA sequence: TGTGCCAGCCATCTACTAGCGGGGGGCCAAGAGACCCAGTACTTC. This translates into CASHLLAGGQETQYF.

The rearrangement joins TRBV27 to TRBJ1-2; D not resolved. This CDR3 has 13 amino acids. Germline-derived CDR1 and CDR2 are MNHEY and SMNVEV (reference sequence). Deletions cut 4 bases from V and 4 bases from J, with 10 bases between. CDR3 bases: TGTGCCAGCAGTTGGGCGCCGGCCTATGGCTACACCTTC. Translation: CASSWAPAYGYTF.

This chain connects TRBV28 to TRBJ2-1, with D perhaps matching TRBD2 (6 bases). Germline V CDR1 and CDR2: MDHEN, SYDVKM. V shed 2 bases and J shed 9 bases, with 14 bases lying between them. The CDR3 loop spans 14 amino acids. CDR3 sequence reads: CASSLAGSSGEQFF. In DNA, the CDR3 is TGTGCCAGCAGTTTAGCGGGGTCCTCGGGTGAGCAGTTCTTC.

The rearrangement joins TRBV9 to TRBJ1-1; 9 bases agree with TRBD1. Losses at the gene ends were 3 bases for V and 1 base for J; bases not matched to a gene: 7. CDR1 and CDR2 (germline): SGDLS, YYNGEE. The CDR3 extends over 16 amino acids. As DNA, the CDR3 is TGTGCCAGCAGCGCCGGACAGGGGAAGGAGAACACTGAAGCTTTCTTT. Translating it yields CASSAGQGKENTEAFF.

V and J are TRBV1 and TRBJ2-2; the DNA was not used to check the table's D call, TRBD1. TRBV1 is a recognized pseudogene. CDR3 size: 13 residues. CDR3 in amino acids: CTSSPPRGGELFF. The CDR3 DNA is TGCACCAGCAGCCCCCCTAGGGGCGGGGAGCTGTTTTTT.

CDR3 region: CASSGGSLSEQFF. The CDR3 DNA reads TGCGCCAGCAGCGGGGGCTCATTAAGTGAGCAGTTCTTC. J is TRBJ2-1 and V is TRBV4-1, with D maybe TRBD1 (6 bases). The CDR3 has 13 residues. Trimming stripped 5 bases from V and 9 bases from J, with 14 bases between. Germline V gene lookup returns CDR1 MGHRA and CDR2 YSYEKL.

The rearrangement joins TRBV4-2 to TRBJ1-2, with TRBD1 identical over 9 bases. The CDR3 runs to 16 residues. J lost 4 bases, V lost 2 bases, and 8 bases had no gene match. CDR1 and CDR2 (germline): LGHNA, YNFKEQ. The CDR3 sequence is CASSQPGQGLTYGYTF. CDR3 DNA: TGTGCCAGCAGCCAACCGGGACAGGGCCTTACCTATGGCTACACCTTC.